Listed below are T cell receptor beta chains from one sample, sequenced in a study of graft-versus-host responses after intestinal transplantation. The data were produced by immunoSEQ multiplex PCR, yet TCRdb's version contains in-frame clones alone and is incomplete. The sample lists approximately 10,000 clones, around 79% seen once, with 4% to 4.5% in the top ten. This material consisted of ileum tissue, taken less than 150 days after intestinal transplantation. These receptors originate from a human patient who received an intestinal transplant, so some T cells may come from the graft donor. Each CDR3 is given with its conserved first and last residue. Fields, in order: J gene, V gene, CDR3 protein.

J gene: TRBJ2-1
V gene: TRBV7-6
CDR3 protein: CASSPSGGNEQFF

J gene: TRBJ2-1
V gene: TRBV28
CDR3 protein: CASSSISEDEQFF

J gene: TRBJ2-7
V gene: TRBV2
CDR3 protein: CASIKLDSGNYEQYF

J gene: TRBJ2-3
V gene: TRBV12-1
CDR3 protein: CASSPRTDTQYF

J gene: TRBJ1-2
V gene: TRBV6-6
CDR3 protein: CASSNPGQGVGYTF

J gene: TRBJ1-1
V gene: TRBV11-3
CDR3 protein: CASSLEGEENTEAFF

J gene: TRBJ2-5
V gene: TRBV2
CDR3 protein: CASSLRQVRQETQYF

J gene: TRBJ1-5
V gene: TRBV28
CDR3 protein: CASRMDTTAQPQHF

J gene: TRBJ2-2
V gene: TRBV4-1
CDR3 protein: CASSQSNTGELFF

J gene: TRBJ2-3
V gene: TRBV9
CDR3 protein: CASTEKGERGGVDTQYF

J gene: TRBJ2-3
V gene: TRBV2
CDR3 protein: CASSQTHPGRGGTDTQYF

J gene: TRBJ1-6
V gene: TRBV5-1
CDR3 protein: CASSFLAGPGYNSPLHF

J gene: TRBJ2-2
V gene: TRBV5-1
CDR3 protein: CASSLGLAGGELFF

J gene: TRBJ1-5
V gene: TRBV19
CDR3 protein: CASSRDSNQPQHF

J gene: TRBJ1-5
V gene: TRBV2
CDR3 protein: CASSTGQGHQPQHF

J gene: TRBJ2-2
V gene: TRBV18
CDR3 protein: CASSPRDRRGNAGELFF

J gene: TRBJ2-3
V gene: TRBV6-1
CDR3 protein: CASSEIAGGTDTQYF

J gene: TRBJ2-7
V gene: TRBV14
CDR3 protein: CASSQGLTGYEQYF

J gene: TRBJ2-7
V gene: TRBV19
CDR3 protein: CASSAGTGSYEQYF

J gene: TRBJ2-7
V gene: TRBV27
CDR3 protein: CASSPLSGTGSYEQYF

J gene: TRBJ2-3
V gene: TRBV18
CDR3 protein: CASSPITSGTDTQYF

J gene: TRBJ2-7
V gene: TRBV20-1
CDR3 protein: CSATTGREQYF

J gene: TRBJ1-2
V gene: TRBV4-2
CDR3 protein: CASSQDGEEPNYGYTF

J gene: TRBJ1-1
V gene: TRBV6-5
CDR3 protein: CASSYDMNTEAFF

J gene: TRBJ2-3
V gene: TRBV29-1
CDR3 protein: CSVDNWRLPSTDTQYF

J gene: TRBJ1-5
V gene: TRBV28
CDR3 protein: CASSFNVRRLSNQPQHF

J gene: TRBJ1-1
V gene: TRBV25-1
CDR3 protein: CASKGAANTEAFF

J gene: TRBJ2-3
V gene: TRBV28
CDR3 protein: CASGHRGRADTQYF

J gene: TRBJ1-4
V gene: TRBV5-4
CDR3 protein: CASSQGDAYGGIVEKLFF

J gene: TRBJ1-4
V gene: TRBV28
CDR3 protein: CASMPSNRGGEKLFF

J gene: TRBJ2-7
V gene: TRBV27
CDR3 protein: CASSLRGQGFHEQYF

J gene: TRBJ1-3
V gene: TRBV29-1
CDR3 protein: CSVRPQGDGNTIYF

J gene: TRBJ2-3
V gene: TRBV4-2
CDR3 protein: CASSGSGITDTQYF